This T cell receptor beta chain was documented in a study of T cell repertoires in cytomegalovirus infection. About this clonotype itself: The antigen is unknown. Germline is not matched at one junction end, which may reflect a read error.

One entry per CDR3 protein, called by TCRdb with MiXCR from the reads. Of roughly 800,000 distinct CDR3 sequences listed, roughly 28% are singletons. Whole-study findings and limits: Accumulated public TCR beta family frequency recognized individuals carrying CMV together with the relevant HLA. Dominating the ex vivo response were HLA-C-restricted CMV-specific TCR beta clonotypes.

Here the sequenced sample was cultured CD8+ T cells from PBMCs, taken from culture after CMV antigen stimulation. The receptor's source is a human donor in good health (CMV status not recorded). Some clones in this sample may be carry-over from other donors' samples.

DNA for the CDR3: TGTGCCAGCAGCCAAGAGGGGAACGGGGCGAACACCGGGGAGCTGTTTTTT. Its protein product is CASSQEGNGANTGELFF. The gene calls are TRBV4-1 and TRBJ2-2; either TRBD1 or TRBD2 may supply D (5 bases each). Germline loops: CDR1 MGHRA, CDR2 YSYEKL. The CDR3 runs to 17 residues.